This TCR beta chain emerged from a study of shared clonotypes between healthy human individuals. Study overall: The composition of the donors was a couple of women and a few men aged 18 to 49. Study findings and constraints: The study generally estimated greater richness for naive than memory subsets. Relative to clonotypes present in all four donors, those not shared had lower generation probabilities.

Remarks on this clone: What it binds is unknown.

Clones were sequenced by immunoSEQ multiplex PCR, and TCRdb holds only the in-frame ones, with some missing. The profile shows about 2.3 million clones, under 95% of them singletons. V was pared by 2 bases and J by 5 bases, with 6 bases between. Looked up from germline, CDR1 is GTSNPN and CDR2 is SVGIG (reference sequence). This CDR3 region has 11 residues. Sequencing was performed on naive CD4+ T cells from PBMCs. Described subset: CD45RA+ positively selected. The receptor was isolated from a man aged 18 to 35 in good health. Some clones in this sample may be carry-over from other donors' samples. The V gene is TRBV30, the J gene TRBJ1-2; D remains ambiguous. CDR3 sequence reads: CAWSHRYGYTF. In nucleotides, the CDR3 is TGTGCCTGGAGTCACCGATATGGCTACACCTTC.